A selection of T cell receptor beta chains follows, all from one sample in a study of OX40 agonist ivuxolimab in advanced cancers. Data came from immunoSEQ multiplex PCR; TCRdb stores just in-frame clones and leaves some out. The sample contains 60,000 or so clones, 90% to 95% of which appear only once. The sequencing used CD4+ or CD8+ T cells sorted from blood, collected in a trial of the OX40 agonist ivuxolimab. These receptor sequences come from an adult with an advanced solid tumor such as melanoma, head and neck, liver or kidney cancer. Both conserved end residues are part of each CDR3. The D gene is left open where the match is weak. The size entry is marked missing in some rows and otherwise reads once, few, many or a size class.

d_gene,abundance,v_gene,j_gene,CDR3aa,CDR3nt
TRBD2,-,TRBV19,TRBJ2-4,CASSPGLAYIQYF,TGTGCCAGTAGTCCCGGACTAGCTTACATTCAGTACTTC
TRBD2,-,TRBV5-6,TRBJ2-1,CASSFWAGAEANEQFF,TGTGCCAGCAGCTTTTGGGCGGGAGCAGAAGCGAATGAGCAGTTCTTC
-,-,TRBV20-1,TRBJ1-2,CSARVTGYTF,TGCAGTGCTAGGGTGACTGGCTACACCTTC
TRBD1,once,TRBV9,TRBJ2-3,CASSVRDRGAGDTQYF,TGTGCCAGCAGCGTAAGGGACAGGGGAGCAGGGGATACGCAGTATTTT
-,-,TRBV9,TRBJ1-1,CASSAPGVEAFF,TGTGCCAGCAGCGCCCCAGGGGTTGAAGCTTTCTTT
-,few,TRBV30,TRBJ2-7,CAWTDSSYEQYF,TGTGCCTGGACGGATAGCTCCTACGAGCAGTACTTC
-,-,TRBV7-9,TRBJ2-7,CASSGSTYEQYF,TGTGCCAGCTCGGGGAGTACCTACGAGCAGTACTTC
-,-,TRBV4-3,TRBJ1-4,CASSQGVGGSEKLFF,TGCGCCAGCAGCCAAGGGGTAGGAGGGAGCGAAAAACTGTTTTTT
-,once,TRBV4-2,TRBJ1-4,CASSPTRATNEKLFF,TGTGCCAGCAGCCCGACGCGAGCAACTAATGAAAAACTGTTTTTT
-,-,TRBV6-6,TRBJ2-7,CASSSAEGTPYEQYF,TGTGCCAGCAGTTCCGCCGAGGGAACTCCCTACGAGCAGTACTTC
TRBD2,-,TRBV6-1,TRBJ2-3,CASSDRVLAAGGTDTQYF,TGTGCCAGCAGTGACCGAGTACTAGCGGCCGGGGGCACAGATACGCAGTATTTT
TRBD2,-,TRBV27,TRBJ2-1,CASSSGTRYNEQFF,TGTGCCAGCAGTTCAGGGACTAGATACAATGAGCAGTTCTTC
-,-,TRBV19,TRBJ2-7,CASSPSGVEQYF,TGTGCCAGTAGCCCCTCAGGGGTCGAGCAGTACTTC
-,-,TRBV11-2,TRBJ1-6,CASSLWAYNSPLHF,TGTGCCAGCAGCTTATGGGCCTATAATTCACCCCTCCACTTT
-,-,TRBV6-5,TRBJ2-3,CASSYSSGRATDTQYF,TGTGCCAGCAGTTACTCGTCAGGGCGGGCCACAGATACGCAGTATTTT
TRBD1,-,TRBV19,TRBJ2-7,CASSNPDRASYEQYF,TGTGCCAGTAGTAACCCGGACAGGGCCTCCTACGAGCAGTACTTC
-,-,TRBV4-3,TRBJ2-1,CASSQDRGGIYNEQFF,TGCGCCAGCAGCCAAGATCGGGGCGGTATCTACAATGAGCAGTTCTTC
-,-,TRBV5-4,TRBJ1-1,CASSFQMNTEAFF,TGTGCCAGCAGCTTCCAGATGAACACTGAAGCTTTCTTT
-,-,TRBV13,TRBJ2-1,CASSSGTPGGQFF,TGTGCCAGCAGCTCCGGGACCCCCGGAGGCCAGTTCTTC
-,-,TRBV5-6,TRBJ2-3,CASSPGVTDTQYF,TGTGCCAGCAGCCCCGGCGTCACAGATACGCAGTATTTT
-,-,TRBV28,TRBJ2-2,CASKVGAVPGELFF,TGTGCCAGCAAGGTCGGGGCGGTACCCGGGGAGCTGTTTTTT
-,-,TRBV2,TRBJ2-7,CASRGPAWEQYF,TGTGCCAGCAGAGGTCCGGCCTGGGAGCAGTACTTC
-,-,TRBV4-2,TRBJ2-7,CASSQAGGRELEQYF,TGTGCCAGCAGCCAAGCCGGCGGGCGGGAACTCGAGCAGTACTTC
-,-,TRBV30,TRBJ2-7,CAWSVGLSDEQYF,TGTGCCTGGAGTGTAGGGCTATCGGACGAGCAGTACTTC
-,-,TRBV27,TRBJ2-1,CASSLYLVPRSYNEQFF,TGTGCCAGCAGTTTATATTTGGTGCCTCGCTCCTACAATGAGCAGTTCTTC
TRBD2,-,TRBV7-7,TRBJ2-5,CASSLGGVLAAEVETQYF,TGTGCTAGCAGCCTGGGAGGGGTCCTAGCGGCCGAGGTTGAGACCCAGTACTTC
TRBD2,-,TRBV7-9,TRBJ2-1,CASSLVGSGSYEQFF,TGTGCCAGCAGCTTAGTTGGGAGCGGGAGTTATGAGCAGTTCTTC
-,-,TRBV27,TRBJ1-3,CASRTGGNTIYF,TGTGCCAGCAGAACGGGTGGAAACACCATATATTTT
TRBD1,-,TRBV5-4,TRBJ2-5,CASSLDRGHSGETQYF,TGTGCCAGCAGCTTGGACAGGGGGCATTCGGGTGAGACCCAGTACTTC
-,-,TRBV19,TRBJ2-1,CASSIWTSNNEQFF,TGTGCCAGTAGTATATGGACTTCGAACAATGAGCAGTTCTTC
-,-,TRBV6-5,TRBJ1-2,CASSYGTYYGYTF,TGTGCCAGCAGTTACGGGACCTACTATGGCTACACCTTC
-,-,TRBV5-4,TRBJ2-7,CASSLDHGGGPYEQYF,TGTGCCAGCAGCTTGGATCATGGGGGAGGACCCTACGAGCAGTACTTC
-,-,TRBV5-5,TRBJ1-2,CASSLAWGHDGYTF,TGTGCCAGCAGCTTGGCATGGGGGCACGATGGCTACACCTTC
TRBD2,once,TRBV30,TRBJ2-3,CAWSAHSGRESDTQYF,TGTGCCTGGAGTGCCCATAGCGGGAGGGAGTCAGATACGCAGTATTTT
-,-,TRBV7-8,TRBJ2-1,CASSLEATQVDEQFF,TGTGCCAGCAGCTTAGAAGCGACTCAAGTTGATGAGCAGTTCTTC
-,-,TRBV6-5,TRBJ2-7,CASSYSIVPGPYEQYF,TGTGCCAGCAGTTACTCGATCGTGCCGGGGCCCTACGAGCAGTACTTC
TRBD1,-,TRBV27,TRBJ1-5,CASSTRDRASYSNQPQHF,TGTGCCAGCAGCACCCGGGACAGGGCATCCTATAGCAATCAGCCCCAGCATTTT
-,-,TRBV10-3,TRBJ2-4,CAISAPEEGAKNIQYF,TGTGCCATCAGTGCCCCGGAGGAAGGGGCCAAAAACATTCAGTACTTC
TRBD1,-,TRBV27,TRBJ2-5,CASSLTGQGSQTQYF,TGTGCCAGCAGCCTTACGGGACAGGGGTCGCAGACCCAGTACTTC
TRBD2,-,TRBV4-3,TRBJ2-3,CASSQEVAGGPSTDTQYF,TGCGCCAGCAGCCAAGAGGTAGCGGGAGGGCCGAGCACAGATACGCAGTATTTT
-,-,TRBV28,TRBJ2-1,CASSLFRTNEQFF,TGTGCCAGCAGTTTATTCAGAACGAATGAGCAGTTCTTC